This T cell receptor (beta chain) appears in the sequencing data of a study of cytomegalovirus exposure and HLA in healthy donors. Study results and caveats: Reports indicated that the classifier achieved high specificity and sensitivity in diagnosing cytomegalovirus status.

For this clone: Its cognate antigen is unknown.

This CDR3 comprises 18 residues. Germline assignment: CDR1 SGHTA and CDR2 FQGNSA. V shed 5 bases and J 1 base; nucleotides not matched to a gene: 12. The PCR used 60 Vbeta and 13 Jbeta primers. The method was immunoSEQ multiplex PCR; TCRdb's version includes in-frame clones alone and lacks a portion of them. This table holds 150,000 to 200,000 clones, about 86% found once. V usage is TRBV7-2 and J usage is TRBJ2-7, with TRBD2 matching over 12 bases. This TCR was recovered from a woman in her late teens or twenties in good health and CMV-seropositive. The sample taken for sequencing was PBMCs. CDR3 DNA: TGTGCCAGCAGCCTGTATCCTAGCGGGGGGGCCCAGTCCTACGAGCAGTACGTC. Protein sequence: CASSLYPSGGAQSYEQYV.